The TCR beta chain described here comes from a study of blood T cell repertoires in COVID-19. Per the germline V gene, CDR1 is MDHEN and CDR2 is SYDVKM. The CDR3 sequence is 16 residues long. V was clipped by 6 bases and J by 0 bases, with 12 bases between them. The method was immunoSEQ multiplex PCR; TCRdb's version includes in-frame clones alone and lacks a portion of them. The data hold about 120,000 clones, with 81% observed a single time. The sequence derives from a human donor in a cohort sampled during active COVID-19. The sequenced sample was peripheral blood. The chain links TRBV28 to TRBJ1-6; D ambiguous. The CDR3 loop is CASSPWSSSYNSPLHF. The CDR3 coding sequence is TGTGCCAGCAGCCCCTGGTCGAGCTCCTATAATTCACCCCTCCACTTT.